This is a list of T cell receptor beta chains from one sample in a study of blood T cell repertoires in COVID-19. Assay used: immunoSEQ multiplex PCR; TCRdb lists only in-frame clones, some missing. Here the sample spans 130,000 or so clones, roughly 86% being singletons. The specimen sequenced was peripheral blood. These receptor sequences come from a woman aged 60-70 years with acute or convalescent COVID-19. The CDR3 runs from the conserved cysteine through the conserved F or W.

v_call cdr3_aa
TRBV7-3 CASSLSRTSGGYEQYF
TRBV6-5 CASSYGTGDEKLFF
TRBV6-6 CASSSQGWASPLHF
TRBV5-6 CASSERTGSYGYTF
TRBV5-4 CASSYGLAGFYNEQFF
TRBV10-3 CAISDPSGGDYNEQFF
TRBV11-1 CASSLRGGAPYNEQFF
TRBV13 CASSLDRGTANYGYTF
TRBV7-6 CASSLGQGQARYEQYF
TRBV6-5 CASRWGTSGYNEQFF
TRBV14 CASSQGQGWMNTEAFF
TRBV12-3/TRBV12-4 CASSSRRGTEAFF
TRBV14 CASSPRFGGGTYNEQFF
TRBV4-2 CASSQDGAFSGNTIYF
TRBV6-5 CASSKGEDDEQFF
TRBV5-6 CASSLWPAASGYTF
TRBV7-2 CASSFFAGEPQHF
TRBV27 CASSQTSGGLDTQYF
TRBV6-1 CASSENSGGAYNEQFF
TRBV7-9 CASSRETGGGTEAFF
TRBV27 CASSFAGQAPNYGYTF
TRBV11-3 CASSSPRRTGANYGYTF